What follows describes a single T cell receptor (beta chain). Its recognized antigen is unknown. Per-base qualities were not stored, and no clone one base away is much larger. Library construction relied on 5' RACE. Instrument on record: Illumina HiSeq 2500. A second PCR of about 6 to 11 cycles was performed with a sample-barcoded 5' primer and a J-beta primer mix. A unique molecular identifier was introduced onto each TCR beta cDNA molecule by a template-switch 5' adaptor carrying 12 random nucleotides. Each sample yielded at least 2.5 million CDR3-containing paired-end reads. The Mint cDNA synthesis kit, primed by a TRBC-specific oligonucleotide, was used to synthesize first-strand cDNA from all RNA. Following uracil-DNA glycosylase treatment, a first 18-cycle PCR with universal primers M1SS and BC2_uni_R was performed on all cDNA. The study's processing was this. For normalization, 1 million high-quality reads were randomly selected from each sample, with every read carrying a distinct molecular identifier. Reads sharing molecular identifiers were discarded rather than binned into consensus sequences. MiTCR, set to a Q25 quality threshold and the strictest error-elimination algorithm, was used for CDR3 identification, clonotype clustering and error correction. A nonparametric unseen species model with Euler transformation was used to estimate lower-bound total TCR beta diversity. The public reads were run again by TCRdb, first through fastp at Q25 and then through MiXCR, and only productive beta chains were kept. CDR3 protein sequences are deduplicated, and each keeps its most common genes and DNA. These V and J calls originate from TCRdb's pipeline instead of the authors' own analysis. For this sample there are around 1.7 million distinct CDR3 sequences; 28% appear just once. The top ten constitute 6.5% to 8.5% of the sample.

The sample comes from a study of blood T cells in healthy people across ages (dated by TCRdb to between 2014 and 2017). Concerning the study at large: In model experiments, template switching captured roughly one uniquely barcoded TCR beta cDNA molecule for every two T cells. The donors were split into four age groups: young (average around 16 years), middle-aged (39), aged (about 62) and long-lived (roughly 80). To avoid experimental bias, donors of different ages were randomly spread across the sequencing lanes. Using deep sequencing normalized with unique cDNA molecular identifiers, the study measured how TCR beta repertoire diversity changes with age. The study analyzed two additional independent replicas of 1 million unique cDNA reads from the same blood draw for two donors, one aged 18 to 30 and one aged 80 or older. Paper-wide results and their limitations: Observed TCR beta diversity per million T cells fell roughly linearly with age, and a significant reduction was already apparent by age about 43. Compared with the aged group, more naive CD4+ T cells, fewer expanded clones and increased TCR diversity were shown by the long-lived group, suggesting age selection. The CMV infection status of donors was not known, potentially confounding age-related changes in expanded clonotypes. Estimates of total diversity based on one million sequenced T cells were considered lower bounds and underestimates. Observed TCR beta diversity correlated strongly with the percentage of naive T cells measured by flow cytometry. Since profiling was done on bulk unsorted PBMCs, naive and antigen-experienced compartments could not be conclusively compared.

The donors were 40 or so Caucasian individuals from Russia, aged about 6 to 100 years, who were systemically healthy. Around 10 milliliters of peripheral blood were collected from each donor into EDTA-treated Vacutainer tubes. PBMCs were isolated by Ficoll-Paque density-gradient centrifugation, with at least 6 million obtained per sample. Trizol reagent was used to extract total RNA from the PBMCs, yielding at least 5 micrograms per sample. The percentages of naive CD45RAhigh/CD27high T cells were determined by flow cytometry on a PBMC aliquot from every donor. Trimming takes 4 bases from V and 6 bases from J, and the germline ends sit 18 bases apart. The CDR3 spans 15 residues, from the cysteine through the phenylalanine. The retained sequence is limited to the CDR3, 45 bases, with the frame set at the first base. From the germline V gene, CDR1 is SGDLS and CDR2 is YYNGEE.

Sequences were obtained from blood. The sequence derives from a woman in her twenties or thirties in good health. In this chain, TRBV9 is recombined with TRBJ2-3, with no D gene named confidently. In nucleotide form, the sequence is TGTGCCAGCAGCCACTCCAACCCCGGATGCGATACGCAGTATTTT. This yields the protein CASSHSNPGCDTQYF.